The rows below give T cell receptor beta chains drawn from one sample of a study of human T cells and chemical hapten exposure. MiXCR was run by TCRdb on the RACE reads, yielding one entry per CDR3 protein. The sample has some 45,000 distinct CDR3 sequences, about 4.5% seen once. Input material: whole blood. These receptors were obtained from a human donor in good health. Some clones in this sample may be carry-over from other donors' samples. CDR3s include the opening cysteine and the closing phenylalanine or tryptophan. D genes are given only for firm matches. Rows may omit the clone size; those that give it use once, few, many or a size class.

j_call | v_call | clone_size | d_call | cdr3_aa | cdr3_nt
TRBJ1-1 | TRBV29-1 | many | NA | CSVNQNQKAFF | TGCAGCGTTAATCAAAACCAAAAAGCTTTCTTT
TRBJ1-6 | TRBV12-3/TRBV12-4 | NA | NA | CASTAGFNSPLHF | TGTGCCAGCACGGCAGGGTTCAACTCACCCCTCCACTTT
TRBJ2-1 | TRBV12-3/TRBV12-4 | NA | NA | CASGSSLALENEQFF | TGTGCCAGCGGGTCCTCTCTAGCGCTGGAAAATGAGCAGTTCTTC
TRBJ2-7 | TRBV29-1 | many | TRBD2 | CSAATGTTTYEQYF | TGCAGCGCTGCTACCGGGACTACCACCTACGAGCAGTACTTC
TRBJ2-5 | TRBV20-1 | NA | NA | CSATATGGQETQYF | TGCAGTGCTACGGCGACAGGAGGCCAAGAGACCCAGTACTTC
TRBJ2-3 | TRBV10-3 | few | NA | CAIKLTDYGTDTQYF | TGTGCCATCAAACTGACAGACTATGGGACAGATACGCAGTATTTT
TRBJ1-2 | TRBV27 | many | NA | CASRGASYGYTF | TGTGCCAGTCGGGGGGCCTCCTATGGCTACACCTTC
TRBJ1-1 | TRBV6-1 | few | NA | CASSEDPADEAFF | TGTGCCAGCAGTGAAGACCCGGCAGATGAAGCTTTCTTT
TRBJ1-4 | TRBV27 | few | TRBD1 | CASSFGTGGRFGEKLFF | TGTGCCAGCAGTTTTGGGACAGGGGGCCGTTTCGGCGAAAAACTGTTTTTT
TRBJ2-3 | TRBV2 | many | TRBD2 | CASSNTIPSGYTDTQYF | TGTGCCAGCAGTAATACAATCCCTAGCGGTTACACAGATACGCAGTATTTT